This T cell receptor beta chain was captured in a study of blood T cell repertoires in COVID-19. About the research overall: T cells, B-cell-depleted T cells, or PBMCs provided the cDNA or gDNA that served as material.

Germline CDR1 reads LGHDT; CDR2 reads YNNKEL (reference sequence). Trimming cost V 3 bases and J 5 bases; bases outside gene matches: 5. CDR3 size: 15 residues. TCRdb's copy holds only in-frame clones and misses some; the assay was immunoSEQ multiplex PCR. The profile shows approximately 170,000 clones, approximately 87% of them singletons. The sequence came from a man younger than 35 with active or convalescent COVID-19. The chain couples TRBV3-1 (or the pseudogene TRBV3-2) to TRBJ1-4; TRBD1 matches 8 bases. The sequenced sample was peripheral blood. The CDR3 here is CASSQRDRLNEKLFF. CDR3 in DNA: TGTGCCAGCAGCCAGCGGGACAGGCTAAATGAAAAACTGTTTTTT.